This TCR beta chain appears in the sequencing data of a study of OX40 agonist ivuxolimab in advanced cancers. In the study overall: Patients were treated with ivuxolimab, an agonistic anti-OX40 (CD134) antibody. With a range of roughly 20 to 80, age averaged 60 years, and about 80% were male. General study points: Doses of 0.1 to 3.0 mg/kg were accompanied by clonal expansion of CD4+ and CD8+ blood T cells by week 6.

Enrollment shut out patients with autoimmune disease history or systemic immunosuppression. Turning to this clone: What it recognizes is unknown.

Sequencing used immunoSEQ multiplex PCR; TCRdb keeps in-frame clones, though not all of them. The sample lists over 40,000 clones, around nine tenths seen once, with roughly 1.5% in the top ten. The material was CD4+ or CD8+ T cells sorted from blood, obtained in a trial of the OX40 agonist ivuxolimab. This clonotype was obtained from an adult with an advanced solid tumor such as melanoma, head and neck, liver or kidney cancer.

Here the CDR3 DNA reads TGTGCCAGCAGGGCCGGACAGAAAAACTATGGCTACACCTTC. This translates into CASRAGQKNYGYTF. V is TRBV6-1 and J is TRBJ1-2; the D gene is possibly TRBD1 (6 bases). Deletions cut 6 bases from V and 2 bases from J, with 13 bases between. The CDR3 consists of 14 residues. Germline V gives CDR1 MNHNS, CDR2 SASEGT.